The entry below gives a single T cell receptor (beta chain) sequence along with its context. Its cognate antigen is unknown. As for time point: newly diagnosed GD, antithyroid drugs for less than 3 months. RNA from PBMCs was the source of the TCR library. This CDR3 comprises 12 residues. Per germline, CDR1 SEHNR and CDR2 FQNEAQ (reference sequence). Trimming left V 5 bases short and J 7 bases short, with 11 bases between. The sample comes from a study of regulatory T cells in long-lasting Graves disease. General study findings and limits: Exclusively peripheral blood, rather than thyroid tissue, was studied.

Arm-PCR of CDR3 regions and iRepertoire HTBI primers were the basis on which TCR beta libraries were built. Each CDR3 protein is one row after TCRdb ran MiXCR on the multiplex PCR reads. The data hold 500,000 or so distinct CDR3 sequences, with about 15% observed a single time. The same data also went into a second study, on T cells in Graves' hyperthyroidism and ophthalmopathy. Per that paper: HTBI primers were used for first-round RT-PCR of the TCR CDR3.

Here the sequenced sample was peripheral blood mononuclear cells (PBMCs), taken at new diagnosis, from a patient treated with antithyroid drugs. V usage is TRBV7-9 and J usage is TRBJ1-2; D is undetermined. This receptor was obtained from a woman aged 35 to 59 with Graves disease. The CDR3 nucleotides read TGTGCCAGCAGCCCAAACATGCGTGGCTACACCTTC. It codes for CASSPNMRGYTF.